The 14 T cell receptor beta chains listed next were all sequenced from one sample in a study of blood T cell repertoires in COVID-19. TCRdb keeps only in-frame clones here, not all; method: immunoSEQ multiplex PCR. The table has some 16,000 clones, 70% to 90% seen once. What was sequenced was peripheral blood. The origin of the receptors is a man aged 80 or over with acute or convalescent COVID-19.

V is TRBV19 and J is TRBJ2-7; weak D call: TRBD1 (5 bases). Germline CDR1 is LNHDA and CDR2 is SQIVND (reference sequence). The CDR3 has 13 amino acids. The V gene lost 4 bases and the J gene lost 8 bases, with 15 bases spanning the gap. CDR3 sequence reads: CASSNVPGAQQYF. The CDR3 DNA reads as TGTGCCAGTAGTAACGTGCCTGGGGCCCAGCAGTACTTC.

The chain has TRBV27 and TRBJ1-1; 7 nucleotides align to TRBD1. Germline-derived CDR1 and CDR2 are MNHEY and SMNVEV (reference sequence). The V gene end was trimmed by 5 bases and the J gene end by 5 bases; junction bases not matched to a gene: 8. The CDR3 is made up of 14 amino acids. The CDR3 region is CASSDFTGVTEAFF. The CDR3 DNA is TGTGCCAGCAGTGACTTCACAGGGGTTACTGAAGCTTTCTTT.

The sample holds one count of this clone. This chain uses TRBV5-4 with TRBJ2-3, with 13 bases aligning to TRBD2. CDR1 and CDR2 (germline): SGHNT, YYREEE (reference sequence). There are 17 residues in the CDR3. V shed 2 bases and J 3 bases; nucleotides not matched to a gene: 6. This chain's CDR3 is CASSFFRTSGGTDTQYF. The CDR3 nucleotides read TGTGCCAGCAGCTTTTTTCGGACTAGCGGGGGAACAGATACGCAGTATTTT.

The chain uses TRBV7-9 and TRBJ1-4, with TRBD1 matching over 7 bases. V shed 4 bases, J shed 5 bases, and the junction held 4 bases outside the gene matches. Per germline, CDR1 SEHNR and CDR2 FQNEAQ (reference sequence). The CDR3 loop spans 14 amino acids. The DNA for the CDR3 is TGTGCCAGCAGCTCGGGACAGACAAATGAAAAACTGTTTTTT. Its protein product is CASSSGQTNEKLFF.

This clone was detected only once. This sequence joins TRBV27 and TRBJ1-5, with 8 nucleotides matching TRBD1. The CDR3 sequence is 17 residues long. From germline, CDR1 is MNHEY and CDR2 SMNVEV (reference sequence). The V gene end was trimmed by 5 bases and the J gene end by 4 bases; junction bases not matched to a gene: 13. CDR3 loop: CASSPRTGLVKNQPQHF. CDR3 coding DNA: TGTGCCAGCAGTCCGCGGACAGGGTTGGTGAAGAATCAGCCCCAGCATTTT.

DNA of the CDR3: TGTGCCAGCAGCTACGCCGTTGGGGGGGCGAGGACTGAAGCTTTCTTT. This gives the protein CASSYAVGGARTEAFF. This chain connects TRBV7-9 to TRBJ1-1; the D gene is possibly TRBD1 (6 bases). The ends were cut back, 4 bases at V and 5 bases at J, with 20 bases in the middle. From germline, CDR1 is SEHNR and CDR2 FQNEAQ (reference sequence). CDR3 size: 16 residues.

The rearrangement links TRBV5-1 to TRBJ2-7; 12 positions match TRBD1. Per the germline V gene, CDR1 is SGHRS and CDR2 is YFSETQ. The CDR3 loop spans 15 amino acids. J lost 5 bases, V lost 0 bases, and 3 bases had no gene match. CDR3 in amino acids: CASSLAGTGGDEQYF. DNA of the CDR3: TGCGCCAGCAGCTTGGCAGGGACAGGGGGCGACGAGCAGTACTTC. Drawing the rest from reference TRBV5-1 and TRBJ2-7, the complete variable domain is KAGVTQTPRYLIKTRGQQVTLSCSPISGHRSVSWYQQTPGQGLQFLFEYFSETQRNKGNFPGRFSGRQFSNSRSEMNVSTLELGDSALYLCASSLAGTGGDEQYFGPGTRLTVT.

The chain has TRBV10-3 and TRBJ1-5; a possible D gene is TRBD1 (6 bases). From germline, CDR1 is ENHRY and CDR2 SYGVKD. V lost 3 bases and J lost 6, with 12 bases in between. The CDR3 is 14 residues long. The CDR3 DNA follows: TGTGCCATCAGTGAAGGGGGGGCCGGTCAGCCCCAGCATTTT. Its protein is CAISEGGAGQPQHF.

V and J are TRBV18 and TRBJ1-6; tentative D call: TRBD1 (6 bases). V lost 6 bases to trimming and J lost 9 bases, with 15 bases between them. Germline V CDR1 and CDR2: KGHSH, LQKENI. CDR3 length: 14 amino acids. The CDR3 region has the DNA TGTGCCAGCTCGCAAACAGGGACCTCTTCACCCCTCCACTTT. Translating it yields CASSQTGTSSPLHF.

V is TRBV27 and J is TRBJ1-3; D is unclear. Germline V lookup: CDR1 MNHEY, CDR2 SMNVEV (reference sequence). Trimming took 2 bases from V and 2 from J, leaving 7 bases between them. CDR3 length: 14 amino acids. The CDR3 nucleotides are TGTGCCAGCAGTTTAGAAGCTGCTGGAAACACCATATATTTT. The encoded protein is CASSLEAAGNTIYF.

The rearrangement uses TRBV2 and TRBJ1-1; D ambiguous. V gave up 4 bases and J gave up 3 bases, with 9 bases separating them. From germline, CDR1 is SNHLY and CDR2 FYNNEI. The CDR3 totals 13 residues. CDR3 nucleotides: TGTGCCAGCAGTGGGTCGGTACACACTGAAGCTTTCTTT. Translated, it gives CASSGSVHTEAFF.

The CDR3 here is CSASGDSQETQYF. The CDR3 DNA is TGCAGTGCTAGTGGGGACAGCCAAGAGACCCAGTACTTC. V and J are TRBV20-1 and TRBJ2-5; 7 nucleotides line up with TRBD1. The V and J ends lost 3 bases and 1 base, in that order; junction bases with no gene match: 2. Germline CDR1 DFQATT, CDR2 SNEGSKA (reference sequence). The CDR3 covers 13 residues.

This chain's CDR3 is CASSSPGEYPFF. As DNA, the CDR3 is TGTGCCAGCAGTTCCCCAGGGGAATATCCTTTCTTT. The rearrangement joins TRBV6-5 to TRBJ1-1; the D gene is possibly TRBD1 (6 bases). The CDR3 is made up of 12 amino acids. V lost 4 bases to trimming and J lost 12 bases, with 15 bases between them. Germline V gene lookup returns CDR1 MNHEY and CDR2 SVGAGI.

J is TRBJ1-5 and V is TRBV6-5; possibly TRBD1 for D (5 bases). The CDR3 has 15 amino acids. Germline CDR1 MNHEY, CDR2 SVGAGI. V lost 5 bases to trimming and J lost 3 bases, with 14 bases between them. The CDR3 bases are TGTGCCAGCAGTCAGGACACGTACGCCAATCAGCCCCAGCATTTT. The encoded protein is CASSQDTYANQPQHF.